A single T cell receptor (beta chain) is shown here with its context. Its antigen is undetermined. This entry belongs to a study of graft-versus-host responses after intestinal transplantation. Study background: Transplants were multivisceral, liver-intestinal, or isolated intestinal.

Clones were read by immunoSEQ multiplex PCR, and TCRdb kept only the in-frame ones, dropping some. The data show under 85,000 clones, approximately 94% seen once. The CDR3 is 16 residues long. CDR1 SNHLY and CDR2 FYNNEI come from the germline V gene. Study results and caveats: Recipient marrow contained GvH clones, some of which appeared first in ileum or blood. HvG clone declines early post-transplant were associated with peak circulating GvH levels.

J is TRBJ1-1 and V is TRBV2; D may be TRBD1 (6 bases). This clonotype was sampled from a human donor who received an intestinal transplant. The sequences come from unstimulated CD8+ T cells sorted from spleen or lymph node cells, collected before intestinal transplant. CDR3 DNA: TGTGCTATAGTGATTCCAGGGGTTACCATGAACACTGAAGCTTTCTTT. Residues: CAIVIPGVTMNTEAFF.